This TCR beta chain was documented in a study of blood T cell repertoires in COVID-19. Across the study: Acute and convalescent COVID-19 samples came from the United States, Italy and Spain. The cDNA or gDNA used as material had been derived from T cells, B-cell-depleted T cells, or PBMCs.

Original handling: From reference gene primer amplification, estimates of nucleated cell counts were derived. The protocol was immunoSEQ multiplex PCR, while the TCRdb copy is restricted to in-frame clones and leaves out a portion. The D gene and trimming were derived from the DNA, and the V and J assignments and clone size from that table. The sample holds 280,000 or so clones, approximately 88% seen once. The CDR3 sequence is 14 residues long. V lost 7 bases and J 4 bases, leaving 13 bases between the germline ends. The V gene's germline CDR1 is SNHLY and CDR2 FYNNEI. This TCR was sampled from a woman in her twenties or thirties who had recovered from COVID-19. The sequencing input was peripheral blood. V and J are TRBV2 and TRBJ2-2; D might be TRBD2 (5 bases). The CDR3 here is CASKGRVRTGELFF. As DNA, the CDR3 is TGTGCCAGCAAAGGGCGGGTTCGCACCGGGGAGCTGTTTTTT.